Below, 11 T cell receptor beta chains from the same sample are listed, as sequenced in a study of tumor-infiltrating lymphocytes in primary liver carcinoma. Synthesis of TCR beta cDNA was carried out from 500 ng total RNA with a constant-region primer. Nested multiplex PCR, run for three rounds with slightly modified ARM-PCR, yielded TCR beta libraries. The study ran its first two PCR rounds for around 10 cycles each, using TRBV1-TRBV30 forward primers and a C-beta reverse primer. TCRdb redid the calling of the multiplex PCR reads with MiXCR, one entry per CDR3 protein. The sample has roughly 330,000 distinct CDR3 sequences, around 60% seen once; the top ten hold about 6.1%. Unsorted whole blood supplied the RNA, and germline DNA was extracted too. The sample was peripheral blood. Every receptor here comes from a man aged 35-49 years with primary liver carcinoma and hepatitis B virus infection.

This clonotype has ten or more counts. Germline is not matched at one junction end, which may reflect a read error. This chain connects TRBV11-3 to TRBJ2-2; D tentatively fits TRBD1 or TRBD2 (5 bases each). The CDR3 is 13 residues long. Per germline, CDR1 SGHNT and CDR2 YENEEA. The CDR3 protein is CASGFEGPGELFF. As DNA, the CDR3 is TGTGCCAGCGGCTTTGAGGGGCCCGGGGAGCTGTTTTTT.

As concerns this clonotype: This is likely a read error, given that the CDR3 carries no conserved phenylalanine or tryptophan at its end. The gene calls are TRBV5-4 and TRBJ2-3; TRBD2 matches 8 bases. Germline V gene sequence: CDR1 SGHNT, CDR2 YYREEE (reference sequence). The CDR3 is made up of 18 amino acids. With 0 bases clipped from V and 6 bases from J, the junction kept 15 bases outside the gene matches. The CDR3 sequence: CASSLVGAGALAGDTQYY. The CDR3 region has the DNA TGTGCCAGCAGCTTGGTGGGAGCGGGGGCCCTAGCAGGCGATACGCAGTATTAT.

For this clonotype: One base away lies a much larger clone, so this may be a sequencing read error. The gene calls are TRBV6-5 and TRBJ1-1; D is perhaps TRBD1 (5 bases). The CDR3 sequence is 14 residues long. CDR1 MNHEY and CDR2 SVGAGI come from the germline V gene. DNA of the CDR3: TGTGCCAGCACCCGGGGGGGGATGAACACTGAAGCTATCTTT. It is translated as CASTRGGMNTEAIF.

The chain carries TRBV12-3 or TRBV12-4 and TRBJ2-1, with 9 bases fitting TRBD2. This CDR3 is 16 amino acids long. With 4 bases clipped from V and 5 bases from J, the junction kept 9 bases outside the gene matches. This CDR3 is CASSSFGASGNNEQFF. In nucleotides, the CDR3 is TGTGCCAGCAGTTCCTTCGGGGCTAGCGGGAACAATGAGCAGTTCTTC.

To note about this clonotype: An end of the junction differs from the germline gene, which may be a read error. The rearrangement links TRBV11-1 to TRBJ2-7; 7 bases line up with TRBD1. CDR1 and CDR2 (germline): SGHAT, FQDESV (reference sequence). This CDR3 has 14 residues. CDR3 sequence (DNA): TGTGCCAGCAGCTCAGGGACAGATCCCTACCAGCAGTACTTC. Protein product: CASSSGTDPYQQYF.

Comment on this clonotype: Germline is not matched at one junction end, which may reflect a read error. V and J are TRBV11-2 and TRBJ2-4; D might be TRBD1 or TRBD2, each matching 5 bases. Germline-derived CDR1 and CDR2 are SGHAT and FQNNGV. The CDR3 is made up of 15 amino acids. Here the CDR3 reads CAGSTRDAIKNTQYF. The CDR3 DNA is TGTGCCGGCAGCACTCGGGACGCCATCAAAAACACTCAGTACTTC. The complete variable domain, with remaining parts taken from reference TRBV11-2 and TRBJ2-4, reads EAGVAQSPRYKIIEKRQSVAFWCNPISGHATLYWYQQILGQGPKLLIQFQNNGVVDDSQLPKDRFSAERLKGVDSTLKIQPAKLEDSAVYLCAGSTRDAIKNTQYFGAGTRLSVL.

This clonotype was seen a handful of times. The gene calls are TRBV5-6 and TRBJ1-3; D ambiguous. In germline, CDR1 is SGHDT, CDR2 YYEEEE. V lost 1 base to trimming and J lost 0 bases, with 5 bases between them. CDR3 length equals 14 residues. As DNA, the CDR3 is TGTGCCAGCAGCTTGCTTCACTCTGGAAACACCATATATTTT. This gives the protein CASSLLHSGNTIYF.

Concerning this clonotype: The junction and the germline gene differ at one end; a read error may be behind it. The rearrangement uses TRBV11-2 and TRBJ2-7, with D tentatively TRBD1 or TRBD2 (6 bases each). CDR1 and CDR2 (germline): SGHAT, FQNNGV. The CDR3 consists of 15 residues. The CDR3 nucleotides are TGTGTCAGCAGCTTAGAAAAGGGGGGCCTCTACGAGCAGTACTTC. Translation gives CVSSLEKGGLYEQYF.

This clonotype was seen repeatedly, ten times or more. The chain uses TRBV14 and TRBJ2-1; D possibly uses TRBD1 or TRBD2 (6 bases each). The CDR3 runs to 16 residues. The germline gives CDR1 SGHDN, CDR2 FVKESK. The V and J ends lost 6 bases and 2 bases respectively, with 17 bases between them. For the CDR3, the DNA is TGTGCCAGCAGGAAAACCGGGGGCAGCCCCTACAATGAGCAGTTCTTC. It codes for CASRKTGGSPYNEQFF.

A word on this clonotype: Being one base from a much bigger clone, this may be a read error. The chain employs TRBV6-5 and TRBJ1-2, with 9 bases identical to TRBD1. This CDR3 is 14 amino acids long. CDR1 is MNHEY, CDR2 SVGAGI, per germline. J was trimmed by 8 bases and V by 10 bases; bases with no gene match: 14. The CDR3 loop reads CANRSAGTGTGYTF. CDR3 DNA sequence: TGTGCCAACAGATCCGCCGGGACAGGGACGGGCTACACCTTC.

As regards this clonotype: Since no conserved phenylalanine or tryptophan closes the CDR3, a read error is the likely cause. The DNA is omitted, as the CDR3 cannot be located on it reliably, and the CDR3 follows TCRdb's listing. The V gene is TRBV6-6, the J gene TRBJ2-7. The CDR3 is 14 amino acids long, termini counted. Germline values: CDR1 MNHNY, CDR2 SVGAGI (reference sequence). This chain's CDR3 is CASSYDGASYEQYL.